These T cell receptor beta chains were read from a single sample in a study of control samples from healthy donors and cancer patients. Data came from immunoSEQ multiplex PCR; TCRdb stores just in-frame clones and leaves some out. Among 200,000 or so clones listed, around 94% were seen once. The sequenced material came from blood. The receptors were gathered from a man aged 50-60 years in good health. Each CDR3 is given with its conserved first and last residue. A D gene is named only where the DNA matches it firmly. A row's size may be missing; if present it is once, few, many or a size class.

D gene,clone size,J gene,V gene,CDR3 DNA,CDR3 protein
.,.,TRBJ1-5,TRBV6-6,TGTGCCAGCAGCCCCCCGGGGCAGCCCCAGCATTTT,CASSPPGQPQHF
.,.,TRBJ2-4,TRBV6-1,TGTGCCAGCAGTGAACCCCTGACGGGGCTAATTCAGTACTTC,CASSEPLTGLIQYF
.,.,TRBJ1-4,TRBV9,TGTGCCAGCAGCGTAGCTCTGACAGATCCAGTGGGGAGTGAAAAACTGTTTTTT,CASSVALTDPVGSEKLFF
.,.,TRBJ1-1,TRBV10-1,TGCGCCAGCACAACCCCGGGACGGATGAACACTGAAGCTTTCTTT,CASTTPGRMNTEAFF
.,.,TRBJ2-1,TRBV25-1,TGTGCCAGCAGTGGGGGGGCCGACAGATACAATGAGCAGTTCTTC,CASSGGADRYNEQFF
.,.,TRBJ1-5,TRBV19,TGTGCCAGTAGTCGGGGGGCAGGACAGAATCAGCCCCAGCATTTT,CASSRGAGQNQPQHF
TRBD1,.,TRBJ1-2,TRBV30,TGTGCCTGGAGTCTTGGACAGGGCGTGGACTATGGCTACACCTTC,CAWSLGQGVDYGYTF
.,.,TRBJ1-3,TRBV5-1,TGCGCCAGCAGACCGACTCCTGGGGGAAACACCATATATTTT,CASRPTPGGNTIYF
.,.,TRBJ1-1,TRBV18,TGTGCCAGCTCCTCTCGGGAAGACACTGAAGCTTTCTTT,CASSSREDTEAFF
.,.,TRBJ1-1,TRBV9,TGTGCCAGCAGCATCCTGGCTAGGGACACTGAAGCTTTCTTT,CASSILARDTEAFF
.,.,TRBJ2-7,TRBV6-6,TGTGCCAGCAGCTCCGGGGTCTACGAGCAGTACTTC,CASSSGVYEQYF
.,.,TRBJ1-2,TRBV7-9,TGTGCCAGCGGCGCAGGGACCGGCTACACCTTC,CASGAGTGYTF
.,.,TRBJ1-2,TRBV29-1,TGCAGCGTTAGAATCCCAAATAGGGGCAACTATGGCTACACCTTC,CSVRIPNRGNYGYTF
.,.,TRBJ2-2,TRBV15,TGTGCCACCAGCATTCAGGGTTCCACCGGGGAGCTGTTTTTT,CATSIQGSTGELFF
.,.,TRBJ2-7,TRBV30,TGTGCCTGGAGTGACTTGGGGCAGGGGCATTCCTACGAGCAGTACTTC,CAWSDLGQGHSYEQYF
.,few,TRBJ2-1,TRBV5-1,TGCGCCAGCAGCTTCCAGGGAGCCTCCTACAATGAGCAGTTCTTC,CASSFQGASYNEQFF
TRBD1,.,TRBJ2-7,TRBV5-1,TGCGCCAGCAGCACAGGGACAGGGGGCTTCTACGAGCAGTACTTC,CASSTGTGGFYEQYF
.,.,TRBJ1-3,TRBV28,TGTGCCAGCAGTTTTCGGGGAGCCCGAGGAAACACCATATATTTT,CASSFRGARGNTIYF
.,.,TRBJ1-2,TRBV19,TGTGCCAGTAGTTTGACCTACCCGGCGACCTATGGCTACACCTTC,CASSLTYPATYGYTF
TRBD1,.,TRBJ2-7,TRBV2,TGTGCCAGCAGTTACCGGGACAGGGCCGAGCAGTACTTC,CASSYRDRAEQYF
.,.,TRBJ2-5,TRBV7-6,TGTGCCAGCAGCGCACGGACACCCCGGGGAGAGACCCAGTACTTC,CASSARTPRGETQYF
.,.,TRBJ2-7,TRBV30,TGTGCCTGGAGTCTACGGGACGAGCAGTACTTC,CAWSLRDEQYF
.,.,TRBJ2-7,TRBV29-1,TGCAGCGTTGTACGGGGTGGCGAGCAGTACTTC,CSVVRGGEQYF
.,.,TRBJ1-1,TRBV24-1,TGTGCCACCAGTGATTTGCTTGGCGATATGGACAGATTGAACACTGAAGCTTTCTTT,CATSDLLGDMDRLNTEAFF
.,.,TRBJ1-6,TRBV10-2,TGCGCCAGCAGTGATCTGGGAGATTCACCCCTCCACTTT,CASSDLGDSPLHF
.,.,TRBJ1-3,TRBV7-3,TGTGCCAGCAGCCCCCGCGGGGGGGTAGGAAACACCATATATTTT,CASSPRGGVGNTIYF
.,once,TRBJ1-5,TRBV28,TGTGCCGAGGGGGGGGGCCTCAATCAGCCCCAGCATTTT,CAEGGGLNQPQHF
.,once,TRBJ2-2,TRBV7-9,TGTGCCAGCAGCCCCCTGTCCGGCCCCGGGGAGCTGTTTTTT,CASSPLSGPGELFF
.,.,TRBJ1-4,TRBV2,TGTGCCAGCAGGGGGAGGACCACTAATGAAAAACTGTTTTTT,CASRGRTTNEKLFF
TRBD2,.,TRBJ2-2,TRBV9,TGTGCCAGCAGGCCAGCGGGGGACACCGGGGAGCTGTTTTTT,CASRPAGDTGELFF
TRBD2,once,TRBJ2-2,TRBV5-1,TGCGCCAGCAGCACTGGACTAGCTTTGAACACCGGGGAGCTGTTTTTT,CASSTGLALNTGELFF
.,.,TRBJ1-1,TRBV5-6,TGTGCCAGCAGCTTGTTTGTCGGGGGTACTGAAGCTTTCTTT,CASSLFVGGTEAFF
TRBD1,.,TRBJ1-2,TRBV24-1,TGTGCCACCAGTGGCGGATTCGGCAGGGGGTATGGCTACACCTTC,CATSGGFGRGYGYTF
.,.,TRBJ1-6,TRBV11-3,TGTGCCAGCAGCTTAACCGATAATTCACCCCTCCACTTT,CASSLTDNSPLHF
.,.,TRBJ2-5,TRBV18,TGTGCCAGCTCCTCCACTTGGGCTTCCCAAGAGACCCAGTACTTC,CASSSTWASQETQYF
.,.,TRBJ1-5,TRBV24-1,TGTGCCACCAGTGACCGTAGCAATCAGCCCCAGCATTTT,CATSDRSNQPQHF
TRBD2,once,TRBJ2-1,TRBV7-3,TGTGCCAGCAGCCCCTCTAGCGGGGGGGGGTTTGATGAGCAGTTCTTC,CASSPSSGGGFDEQFF
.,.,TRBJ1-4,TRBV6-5,TGTGCCAGCAGTCCCGCGGGCAGTCTTTGGGAAAAACTGTTTTTT,CASSPAGSLWEKLFF
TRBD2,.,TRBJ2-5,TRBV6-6,TGTGCCAGCAGTCCGGGACTAGCTTATAAGACCCAGTACTTC,CASSPGLAYKTQYF
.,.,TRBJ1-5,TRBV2,TGTGCCAGCAGTGACTCATGGGGGGGGAATAGCAATCAGCCCCAGCATTTT,CASSDSWGGNSNQPQHF
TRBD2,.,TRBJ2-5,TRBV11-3,TGTGCCAGCACGGGAGGGGACCAAGAGACCCAGTACTTC,CASTGGDQETQYF
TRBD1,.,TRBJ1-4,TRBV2,TGTGCCAGCAGACGTGACAGGGACAATGAAAAACTGTTTTTT,CASRRDRDNEKLFF
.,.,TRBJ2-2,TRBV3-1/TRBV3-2,TGTGCCAGCAGCCCCCGGCGGGGGCTGAACACCGGGGAGCTGTTTTTT,CASSPRRGLNTGELFF
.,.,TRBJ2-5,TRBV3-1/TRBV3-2,TGTGCCAGCAGCCAAAGGGTGGCCAGGGAGACCCAGTACTTC,CASSQRVARETQYF
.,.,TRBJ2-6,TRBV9,TGTGCCAGCAGCGTAGACAACCCTGGGGCCAACGTCCTGACTTTC,CASSVDNPGANVLTF
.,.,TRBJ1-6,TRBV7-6,TGTGCCAGCAGCTTAGCGCGGGGGTCCAGCGGTTCACCCCTCCACTTT,CASSLARGSSGSPLHF
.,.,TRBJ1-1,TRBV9,TGTGCCAGCAGACGGGACGGTGAAGCTTTCTTT,CASRRDGEAFF
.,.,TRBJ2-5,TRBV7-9,TGTGCCAGCAGCTTAGTGTTGGGTTTGTACCAAGAGACCCAGTACTTC,CASSLVLGLYQETQYF
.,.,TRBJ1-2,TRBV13,TGTGCCAGCAGCTTGGGAAAAGCGCTTCCTCCCTATGGCTACACCTTC,CASSLGKALPPYGYTF
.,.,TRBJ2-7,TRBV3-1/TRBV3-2,TGTGCCAGCAGCCAAGACCTAGGGACGTACGAGCAGTACTTC,CASSQDLGTYEQYF
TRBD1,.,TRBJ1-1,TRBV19,TGTGCCAGTAGTCGGGGACAGACAAAAAACACTGAAGCTTTCTTT,CASSRGQTKNTEAFF
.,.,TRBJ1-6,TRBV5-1,TGCGCCAGCAGCTTGCCCACCGAGCGAAATTCACCCCTCCACTTT,CASSLPTERNSPLHF
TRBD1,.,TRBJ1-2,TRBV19,TGTGCCACCTACCCCCGACAGGGGCAGGGCTACACCTTC,CATYPRQGQGYTF
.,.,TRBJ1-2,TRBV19,TGTGCCAGTAGTATAACCCCTGGCAGGGCCGGAGGCTATGGCTACACCTTC,CASSITPGRAGGYGYTF
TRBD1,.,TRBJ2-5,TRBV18,TGTGCCAGCTCACCACCGGGACAGGGTATGGGGGAGACCCAGTACTTC,CASSPPGQGMGETQYF
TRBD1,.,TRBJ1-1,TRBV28,TGTGCCAGCAGTAAAACAGGGGTCACTGAAGCTTTCTTT,CASSKTGVTEAFF
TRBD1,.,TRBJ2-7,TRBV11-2,TGTGCCAGCAGCTTAGATCAATTTGAAGGGACAGGGCGTCGTTACGAGCAGTACTTC,CASSLDQFEGTGRRYEQYF